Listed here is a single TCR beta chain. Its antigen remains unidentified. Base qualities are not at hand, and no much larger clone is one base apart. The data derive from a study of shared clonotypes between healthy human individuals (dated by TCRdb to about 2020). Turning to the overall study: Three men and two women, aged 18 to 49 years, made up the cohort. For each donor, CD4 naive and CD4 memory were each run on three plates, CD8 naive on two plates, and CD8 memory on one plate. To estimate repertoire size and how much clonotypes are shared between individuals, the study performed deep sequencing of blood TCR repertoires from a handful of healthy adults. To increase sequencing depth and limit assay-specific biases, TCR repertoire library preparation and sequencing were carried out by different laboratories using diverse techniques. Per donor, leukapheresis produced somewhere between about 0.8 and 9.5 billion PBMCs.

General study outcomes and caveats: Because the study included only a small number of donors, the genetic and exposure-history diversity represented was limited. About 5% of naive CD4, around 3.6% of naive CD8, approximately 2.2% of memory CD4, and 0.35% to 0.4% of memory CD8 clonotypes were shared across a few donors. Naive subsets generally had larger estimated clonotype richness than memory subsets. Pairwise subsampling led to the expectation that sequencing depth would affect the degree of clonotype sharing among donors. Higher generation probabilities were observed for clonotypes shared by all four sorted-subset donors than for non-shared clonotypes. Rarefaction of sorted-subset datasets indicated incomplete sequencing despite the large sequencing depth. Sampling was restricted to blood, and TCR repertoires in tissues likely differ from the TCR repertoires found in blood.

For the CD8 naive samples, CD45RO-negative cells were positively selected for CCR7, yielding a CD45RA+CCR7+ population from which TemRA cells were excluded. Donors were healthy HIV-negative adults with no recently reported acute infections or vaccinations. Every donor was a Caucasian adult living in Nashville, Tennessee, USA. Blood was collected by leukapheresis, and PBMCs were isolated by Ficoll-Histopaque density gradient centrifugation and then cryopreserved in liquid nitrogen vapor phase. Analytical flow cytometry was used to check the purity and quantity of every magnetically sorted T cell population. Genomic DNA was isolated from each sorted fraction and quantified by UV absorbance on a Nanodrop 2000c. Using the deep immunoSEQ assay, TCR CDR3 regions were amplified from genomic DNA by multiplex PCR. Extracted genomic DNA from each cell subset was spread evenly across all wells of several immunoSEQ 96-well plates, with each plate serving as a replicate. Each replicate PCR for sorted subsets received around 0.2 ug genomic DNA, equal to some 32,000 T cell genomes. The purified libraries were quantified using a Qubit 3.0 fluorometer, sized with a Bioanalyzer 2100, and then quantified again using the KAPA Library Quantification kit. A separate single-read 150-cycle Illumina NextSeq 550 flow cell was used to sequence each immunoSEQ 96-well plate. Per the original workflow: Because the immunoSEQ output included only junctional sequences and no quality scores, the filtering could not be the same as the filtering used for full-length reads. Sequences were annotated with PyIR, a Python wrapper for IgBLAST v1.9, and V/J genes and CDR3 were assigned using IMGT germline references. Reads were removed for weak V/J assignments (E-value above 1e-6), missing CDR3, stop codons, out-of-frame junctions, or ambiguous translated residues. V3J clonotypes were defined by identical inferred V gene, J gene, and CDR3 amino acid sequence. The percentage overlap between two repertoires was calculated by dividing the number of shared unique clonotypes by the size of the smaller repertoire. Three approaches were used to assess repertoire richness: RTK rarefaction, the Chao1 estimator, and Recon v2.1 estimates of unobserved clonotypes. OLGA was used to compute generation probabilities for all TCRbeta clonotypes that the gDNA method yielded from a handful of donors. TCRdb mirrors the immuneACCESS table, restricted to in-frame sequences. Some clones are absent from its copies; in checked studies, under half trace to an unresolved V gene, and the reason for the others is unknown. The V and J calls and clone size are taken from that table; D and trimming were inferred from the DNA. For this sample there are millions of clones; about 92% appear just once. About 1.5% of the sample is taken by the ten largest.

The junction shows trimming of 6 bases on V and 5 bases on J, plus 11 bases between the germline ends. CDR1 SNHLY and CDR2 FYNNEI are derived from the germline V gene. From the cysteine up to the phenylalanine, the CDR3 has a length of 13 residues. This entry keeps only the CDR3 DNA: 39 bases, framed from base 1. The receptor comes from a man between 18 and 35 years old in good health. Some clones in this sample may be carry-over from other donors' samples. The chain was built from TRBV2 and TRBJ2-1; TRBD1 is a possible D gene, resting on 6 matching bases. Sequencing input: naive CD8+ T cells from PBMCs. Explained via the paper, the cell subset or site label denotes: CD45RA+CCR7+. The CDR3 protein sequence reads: CASSFGQHNEQFF. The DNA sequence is TGTGCCAGCAGCTTCGGACAGCACAATGAGCAGTTCTTC.